Below, one T cell receptor beta chain is given with its context. Trimming stripped 4 bases from V and 8 bases from J, with 12 bases between. The germline gives CDR1 MRHNA, CDR2 SNTAGT. This CDR3 comprises 13 residues. Clones were read by immunoSEQ multiplex PCR, and TCRdb kept only the in-frame ones, dropping some. This table has 95,000 to 150,000 clones, 82% appearing once. This sample stems from a study of blood T cell repertoires in COVID-19. Background on the study: Material from acute and convalescent COVID-19 was sourced from the United States, Italy and Spain. PBMCs, B-cell-depleted T cells, or T cells provided the cDNA or gDNA that made up the material.

The sequenced sample consisted of peripheral blood. This chain joins TRBV6-4 and TRBJ2-1; no clear D gene. The TCR sequence derives from a woman between 65 and 79 years old with acute or convalescent COVID-19. The CDR3 reads CASSAQRGYEQFF. DNA for the CDR3: TGTGCCAGCAGTGCCCAACGAGGCTATGAGCAGTTCTTC.